This T cell receptor beta chain was documented in a study of T cell responses to AZD1222 COVID-19 vaccine. Germline V gene data show CDR1 as MNHEY and CDR2 as SVGAGI. V dropped 6 bases and J dropped 6; count of bases not matched to a gene: 3. CDR3 length: 12 amino acids. Only in-frame clones appear in the TCRdb table, and some are missing; sequencing was by immunoSEQ multiplex PCR. This sample has roughly 96,000 clones, with roughly 90% found just once. The origin of this receptor is an adult in good health. The genes are TRBV6-5 and TRBJ1-1; 8 positions match TRBD1. The source material was peripheral blood, sampled on day 0 of AZD1222 vaccination. CDR3 DNA sequence: TGTGCCAGCAGCCAGGGGGCAGCTGAAGCTTTCTTT. Protein sequence: CASSQGAAEAFF.